This is a list of T cell receptor beta chains from one sample in a study of cytomegalovirus exposure and HLA in healthy donors. The data were produced by immunoSEQ multiplex PCR, yet TCRdb's version contains in-frame clones alone and is incomplete. The table lists about 300,000 clones, about nine tenths of them singletons, with roughly 4% in the top ten. Sequenced input: PBMCs. Source of these receptors: a man between 40 and 49 years old in good health and CMV-seropositive. Both conserved end residues are part of each CDR3. The order of the fields is D gene, J gene, V gene, clone size, CDR3 DNA, CDR3 protein. A D gene is named only where the DNA matches it firmly. A row's size may be missing; if present it is once, few, many or a size class.

D gene: TRBD1
J gene: TRBJ2-7
V gene: TRBV7-2
clone size: .
CDR3 DNA: TGTGCCAGCAGCTTTTCCTCGGGACAGGACTCCTCCTACGAGCAGTACTTC
CDR3 protein: CASSFSSGQDSSYEQYF

D gene: .
J gene: TRBJ2-1
V gene: TRBV7-3
clone size: .
CDR3 DNA: TGTGCCAGCAGCTTCTTGGAGAAAGGCGAGCAGTTCTTC
CDR3 protein: CASSFLEKGEQFF

D gene: TRBD2
J gene: TRBJ2-1
V gene: TRBV7-3
clone size: .
CDR3 DNA: TGTGCCAGCAGTTCGACTAGCGGGAGCACCTACAATGAGCAGTTCTTC
CDR3 protein: CASSSTSGSTYNEQFF

D gene: .
J gene: TRBJ2-7
V gene: TRBV4-1
clone size: .
CDR3 DNA: TGCGCCAGCAGCCAAAGCGCAAGTGGAGAAGCCTACGAGCAGTACTTC
CDR3 protein: CASSQSASGEAYEQYF

D gene: .
J gene: TRBJ2-7
V gene: TRBV15
clone size: .
CDR3 DNA: TGTGCCACCAGCAGAGACGGCAGGGCCTACGAGCAGTACTTC
CDR3 protein: CATSRDGRAYEQYF

D gene: .
J gene: TRBJ1-1
V gene: TRBV7-9
clone size: .
CDR3 DNA: TGTGCCAGCAGTTTGGCGGGGGGCTCAGGTCCTCAAGCTTTCTTT
CDR3 protein: CASSLAGGSGPQAFF

D gene: TRBD2
J gene: TRBJ2-1
V gene: TRBV11-2
clone size: .
CDR3 DNA: TGTGCCAGCAGCGTAGCGGGAGGGTACAATGAGCAGTTCTTC
CDR3 protein: CASSVAGGYNEQFF

D gene: .
J gene: TRBJ2-7
V gene: TRBV5-6
clone size: .
CDR3 DNA: TGTGCCAGCAGCTTGCCCAACGGGTTATACGAGCAGTACTTC
CDR3 protein: CASSLPNGLYEQYF

D gene: TRBD1
J gene: TRBJ1-1
V gene: TRBV7-2
clone size: once
CDR3 DNA: TGTGCCAGCAGCCTCGGGGACAGGAAATATACTGAAGCTTTCTTT
CDR3 protein: CASSLGDRKYTEAFF

D gene: TRBD1
J gene: TRBJ1-1
V gene: TRBV28
clone size: .
CDR3 DNA: TGTGCCAGCAGTTCCTACAGGGGGTTGGACACTGAAGCTTTCTTT
CDR3 protein: CASSSYRGLDTEAFF

D gene: .
J gene: TRBJ1-5
V gene: TRBV6-1
clone size: few
CDR3 DNA: TGTGCCAGCAGGGAATCACGGGGGGAGAGCAATCAGCCCCAGCATTTT
CDR3 protein: CASRESRGESNQPQHF

D gene: TRBD1
J gene: TRBJ2-2
V gene: TRBV9
clone size: .
CDR3 DNA: TGTGCCAGCAGCCCCGGACAGGAGAACACCGGGGAGCTGTTTTTT
CDR3 protein: CASSPGQENTGELFF

D gene: .
J gene: TRBJ2-5
V gene: TRBV7-3
clone size: .
CDR3 DNA: TGTGCCAGCAGCCCTTCGACAGAAGAGACCCAGTACTTC
CDR3 protein: CASSPSTEETQYF

D gene: .
J gene: TRBJ2-7
V gene: TRBV7-8
clone size: .
CDR3 DNA: TGTGCCAGCAGCTTTAGAGAATCCTACGAGCAGTACTTC
CDR3 protein: CASSFRESYEQYF

D gene: TRBD1
J gene: TRBJ2-7
V gene: TRBV5-1
clone size: .
CDR3 DNA: TGCGCCAGCAGCCTGGGGACAGGGCGCGCCTACGAGCAGTACTTC
CDR3 protein: CASSLGTGRAYEQYF

D gene: TRBD2
J gene: TRBJ2-1
V gene: TRBV6-6
clone size: few
CDR3 DNA: TGTGCCAGCAGGATTATAGCGGGAGGGAGCGATGAGCAGTTCTTC
CDR3 protein: CASRIIAGGSDEQFF

D gene: TRBD1
J gene: TRBJ2-7
V gene: TRBV5-5
clone size: .
CDR3 DNA: TGTGCCAGCAGCTTGCTGACAGGGGTTATTTACGAGCAGTACTTC
CDR3 protein: CASSLLTGVIYEQYF

D gene: TRBD2
J gene: TRBJ2-7
V gene: TRBV6-5
clone size: .
CDR3 DNA: TGTGCCAGCAGTTACGGACTAGGCGCCGAGCAGTACTTC
CDR3 protein: CASSYGLGAEQYF

D gene: TRBD2
J gene: TRBJ2-7
V gene: TRBV7-2
clone size: .
CDR3 DNA: TGTGCCAGCAGCTTCACTAGCGGCTACGAGCAGTACTTC
CDR3 protein: CASSFTSGYEQYF

D gene: TRBD2
J gene: TRBJ2-3
V gene: TRBV6-5
clone size: .
CDR3 DNA: TGTGCCAGCAGTTACTCCTCTAGCGGCCGCACAGATACGCAGTATTTT
CDR3 protein: CASSYSSSGRTDTQYF

D gene: TRBD2
J gene: TRBJ2-1
V gene: TRBV18
clone size: .
CDR3 DNA: TGTGCCAGCTCAGGGCTAGCGGGAGGCCGGTCCTACAATGAGCAGTTCTTC
CDR3 protein: CASSGLAGGRSYNEQFF

D gene: .
J gene: TRBJ1-2
V gene: TRBV7-3
clone size: .
CDR3 DNA: TGTGCCAGCAGCTTAGGGGCGCCTGCTTTGGGCGGCTACACCTTC
CDR3 protein: CASSLGAPALGGYTF

D gene: TRBD2
J gene: TRBJ2-1
V gene: TRBV11-2
clone size: .
CDR3 DNA: TGTGCCAGCAGACCGAGACTAGCGGGAGGCAATGAGCAGTTCTTC
CDR3 protein: CASRPRLAGGNEQFF

D gene: TRBD2
J gene: TRBJ2-7
V gene: TRBV4-1
clone size: .
CDR3 DNA: TGCGCCAGCAGCCAAGATCTGCTGAGCGGGAGGGCTTACGAGCAGTACTTC
CDR3 protein: CASSQDLLSGRAYEQYF

D gene: .
J gene: TRBJ2-1
V gene: TRBV27
clone size: .
CDR3 DNA: TGTGCCAGCAGTCCCAGTCTCTCCTACAATGAGCAGTTCTTC
CDR3 protein: CASSPSLSYNEQFF

D gene: .
J gene: TRBJ2-7
V gene: TRBV6-1
clone size: .
CDR3 DNA: TGTGCCAGCAGTGAACTCGGCGGGGGCAGGTACGAGCAGTACTTC
CDR3 protein: CASSELGGGRYEQYF

D gene: .
J gene: TRBJ1-4
V gene: TRBV30
clone size: .
CDR3 DNA: TGTGCCTGGAGACAACAGCTTAATGAAAAACTGTTTTTT
CDR3 protein: CAWRQQLNEKLFF

D gene: .
J gene: TRBJ2-2
V gene: TRBV5-1
clone size: .
CDR3 DNA: TGCGCCAGCAGCTTGCCCCTAACAGGGTCCACCGGGGAGCTGTTTTTT
CDR3 protein: CASSLPLTGSTGELFF

D gene: TRBD1
J gene: TRBJ1-4
V gene: TRBV27
clone size: .
CDR3 DNA: TGTGCCAGCAGTCCGGGACAGGGTACCGAAAAACTGTTTTTT
CDR3 protein: CASSPGQGTEKLFF

D gene: TRBD1
J gene: TRBJ1-4
V gene: TRBV19
clone size: .
CDR3 DNA: TGTGCCAGTAGTAGCGACAGGGGGGCTAATGAAAAACTGTTTTTT
CDR3 protein: CASSSDRGANEKLFF

D gene: TRBD2
J gene: TRBJ2-1
V gene: TRBV7-3
clone size: .
CDR3 DNA: TGTGCCAGCAGCCCGGGGACTAGCGGGAGCATCTCCTACAATGAGCAGTTCTTC
CDR3 protein: CASSPGTSGSISYNEQFF

D gene: TRBD2
J gene: TRBJ2-5
V gene: TRBV7-3
clone size: .
CDR3 DNA: TGTGCCAGCAGCTTAATAGCGGGAGGCTGGGAGACCCAGTACTTC
CDR3 protein: CASSLIAGGWETQYF

D gene: TRBD2
J gene: TRBJ2-7
V gene: TRBV9
clone size: .
CDR3 DNA: TGTGCCAGCAGCGCAGCGGGGGGGTTGGCCTACGAGCAGTACTTC
CDR3 protein: CASSAAGGLAYEQYF

D gene: TRBD1
J gene: TRBJ2-2
V gene: TRBV27
clone size: .
CDR3 DNA: TGTGCCAGCAGTTTGACAGGGGGCCTCACCGGGGAGCTGTTTTTT
CDR3 protein: CASSLTGGLTGELFF

D gene: .
J gene: TRBJ2-3
V gene: TRBV9
clone size: .
CDR3 DNA: TGTGCCAGCAGCCCCCGACAGGGGCGGGAGAAGGAGTATTTT
CDR3 protein: CASSPRQGREKEYF

D gene: .
J gene: TRBJ1-1
V gene: TRBV16
clone size: .
CDR3 DNA: TGTGCCAGCAGCCAATCTGGGGGGGGCACTGAAGCTTTCTTT
CDR3 protein: CASSQSGGGTEAFF

D gene: TRBD1
J gene: TRBJ2-2
V gene: TRBV30
clone size: .
CDR3 DNA: TGTGCCTGGACCCCGACAGGGTCCGGGGAGCTGTTTTTT
CDR3 protein: CAWTPTGSGELFF

D gene: TRBD1
J gene: TRBJ2-1
V gene: TRBV6-5
clone size: .
CDR3 DNA: TGTGCCAGCAGTTACACCCGACAGGGAGAGCAGTTCTTC
CDR3 protein: CASSYTRQGEQFF

D gene: .
J gene: TRBJ2-5
V gene: TRBV15
clone size: .
CDR3 DNA: TGTGCCACCAGCAGAGTGGGGGCCCAAGAGACCCAGTACTTC
CDR3 protein: CATSRVGAQETQYF

D gene: TRBD1
J gene: TRBJ2-7
V gene: TRBV6-6
clone size: .
CDR3 DNA: TGTGCCAGCAGTTATCTCTTACAGGGGGAGTACGAGCAGTACTTC
CDR3 protein: CASSYLLQGEYEQYF

D gene: TRBD2
J gene: TRBJ2-7
V gene: TRBV5-1
clone size: .
CDR3 DNA: TGCGCCAGCAGCCCAACTAGCGGGACCTACGAGCAGTACTTC
CDR3 protein: CASSPTSGTYEQYF

D gene: .
J gene: TRBJ2-5
V gene: TRBV7-2
clone size: .
CDR3 DNA: TGTGCCAGCAGCCGGGCGGGGACCAGGCAAGAGACCCAGTACTTC
CDR3 protein: CASSRAGTRQETQYF